The 22 T cell receptor beta chains listed next were all sequenced from one sample in a study of blood T cell repertoires in COVID-19 (dated by TCRdb to 2019 to 2021). The library was generated by the immunoSEQ multiplex PCR assay. TCRdb took this table from immuneACCESS and kept in-frame rearrangements with V and J called. Such tables lack part of the clones; where checked against another copy, unresolved V genes explain under half of the gap, and the rest is unexplained. In this sample the table shows 200,000 or so clones, roughly 80% of which occur a single time. The top ten clones comprise approximately 0.97% of the sample. Source material: peripheral blood. These TCRs come from a man aged 60 to 69 with COVID-19, enrolled during active disease.

This clone was found a few times. The chain carries TRBV7-9 and TRBJ2-5; TRBD2 might be the D (6 bases). CDR1 is SEHNR and CDR2 is FQNEAQ in the germline V gene (reference sequence). The V end was cut by 3 bases, the J end by 0 bases, with 8 bases between. The CDR3 extends over 14 amino acids. CDR3 bases: TGTGCCAGCAGCTTGGGGAGGAACCAAGAGACCCAGTACTTC. Translated, it gives CASSLGRNQETQYF.

This clone appeared a single time. This rearrangement joins TRBV6-5 to TRBJ1-6, with a weak D call TRBD1 (5 bases). V was shortened by 10 bases and J by 10 bases, with 14 bases between the two germline ends. CDR3 length equals 12 residues. Germline V gives CDR1 MNHEY, CDR2 SVGAGI. The CDR3 DNA follows: TGTGCCACCAAGGACACTAACTCACCCCTCCACTTT. Translation: CATKDTNSPLHF.

The CDR3 region is CATSREWGGEGYF. The CDR3 DNA reads TGTGCCACCAGCAGAGAATGGGGGGGAGAGGGCTATTTT. The V and J genes are TRBV15 and TRBJ1-3; weak D call: TRBD1 (5 bases). Per the germline V gene, CDR1 is LNHNV and CDR2 is YYDKDF (reference sequence). This CDR3 has 13 amino acids. Trimming took off 0 bases at V and 16 bases at J, with 16 bases between the two ends.

V is TRBV19 and J is TRBJ1-1, with 7 nucleotides matching TRBD1. Germline V lookup: CDR1 LNHDA, CDR2 SQIVND (reference sequence). The CDR3 totals 12 residues. V gave up 5 bases and J gave up 11 bases; unmatched junction bases: 8. The CDR3 region is CASSPRTGWAFF. Here the CDR3 DNA reads TGTGCCAGTAGTCCGAGGACAGGTTGGGCTTTCTTT. Complete variable domain (other parts from reference TRBV19 and TRBJ1-1): DGGITQSPKYLFRKEGQNVTLSCEQNLNHDAMYWYRQDPGQGLRLIYYSQIVNDFQKGDIAEGYSVSREKKESFPLTVTSAQKNPTAFYLCASSPRTGWAFFGQGTRLTVV.

The chain has TRBV7-9 and TRBJ1-3; D unclear. This CDR3 spans 13 amino acids. V was shortened by 1 base and J by 5 bases, with 6 bases between the two germline ends. Germline loops: CDR1 SEHNR, CDR2 FQNEAQ (reference sequence). The CDR3 DNA reads TGTGCCAGCAGCTTAGATGCGAGAAACACCATATATTTT. The encoded protein is CASSLDARNTIYF.

The V call is TRBV4-1, the J call TRBJ1-2, with TRBD1 identical over 11 bases. Trimming removed 4 bases from V and 3 bases from J; junction bases left unmatched: 7. The CDR3 covers 16 residues. Germline V gene lookup returns CDR1 MGHRA and CDR2 YSYEKL. DNA for the CDR3: TGCGCCAGCAGCCGGGGACAGGGGGTGTCGGACTATGGCTACACCTTC. It is translated as CASSRGQGVSDYGYTF.

The rearrangement links TRBV7-9 to TRBJ1-2, with TRBD1 as a possible D gene (5 bases). Per germline, CDR1 SEHNR and CDR2 FQNEAQ (reference sequence). Trimming cost V 5 bases and J 7 bases, with 17 bases left between them. The CDR3 contains 14 residues. This CDR3 reads CASSERSGPSGYTF. For the CDR3, the DNA is TGTGCCAGCAGCGAACGATCAGGGCCAAGTGGCTACACCTTC.

The rearrangement joins TRBV5-1 to TRBJ1-1, with D perhaps matching TRBD1 (5 bases). The V gene lost 1 base and the J gene lost 0 bases, with 7 bases spanning the gap. This CDR3 has 14 amino acids. Germline lookup yields CDR1 SGHRS and CDR2 YFSETQ. CDR3 DNA sequence: TGCGCCAGCAGCTTGCCAGGGTTGAACACTGAAGCTTTCTTT. Amino acids: CASSLPGLNTEAFF.

The rearrangement joins TRBV28 to TRBJ1-2; unclear D gene. Between the trimmed V and J ends, which lost 3 bases and 5 bases, there was a span of 10 bases. Germline V gene sequence: CDR1 MDHEN, CDR2 SYDVKM. The CDR3 loop spans 13 amino acids. CDR3 sequence (DNA): TGTGCCAGCAGTTTCACCTCCACTTATGGCTACACCTTC. Translated: CASSFTSTYGYTF.

The chain employs TRBV7-2 and TRBJ2-7, with D possibly TRBD1 on 5 matching bases. The CDR3 runs to 14 residues. Germline CDR1 SGHTA, CDR2 FQGNSA. The V gene lost 0 bases and the J gene lost 7 bases, with 13 bases spanning the gap. The CDR3 sequence is CASSLAARVGEQYF. DNA for the CDR3: TGTGCCAGCAGCTTAGCGGCCAGGGTGGGAGAGCAGTACTTC.

This sequence joins TRBV5-1 and TRBJ1-3, with TRBD1 matching 8 bases. Germline CDR1 SGHRS, CDR2 YFSETQ. This CDR3 spans 18 amino acids. Unmatched junction bases numbered 11, after V lost 3 bases and J lost 0 bases. CDR3 sequence (DNA): TGCGCCAGCAGCTGGGGGGTCGGGACAGGCGTCTCTGGAAACACCATATATTTT. This codes for CASSWGVGTGVSGNTIYF.

The chain uses TRBV6-1 and TRBJ1-3, with 9 bases lining up with TRBD1. V dropped 2 bases and J dropped 3; count of bases not matched to a gene: 5. Looked up from germline, CDR1 is MNHNS and CDR2 is SASEGT. The CDR3 is made up of 16 amino acids. CDR3 residues: CASSERTGEVGNTIYF. In DNA, the CDR3 is TGTGCCAGCAGTGAACGGACAGGGGAAGTTGGAAACACCATATATTTT.

The chain links TRBV5-1 to TRBJ1-1; perhaps TRBD1 as D (6 bases). Deletions cut 1 base from V and 11 bases from J, with 18 bases between. Germline V lookup: CDR1 SGHRS, CDR2 YFSETQ. This CDR3 is 14 amino acids long. This CDR3 is CASSLSQGPEGAFF. The CDR3 DNA reads as TGCGCCAGCAGCTTGTCACAGGGTCCGGAAGGGGCTTTCTTT.

V gene TRBV12-3 or TRBV12-4 combines with J gene TRBJ1-4; D possibly corresponds to TRBD1 (6 bases). This CDR3 contains 13 residues. Trimming took 7 bases from V and 10 from J, leaving 16 bases between them. The CDR3 coding sequence is TGTGCCAGCAATCTCCAGGGGCGAGGAAAACTGTTTTTT. Translation: CASNLQGRGKLFF.

V usage is TRBV4-3 and J usage is TRBJ1-1; possible D gene TRBD1, 6 bases. This CDR3 has 13 amino acids. CDR1 is LGHNA, CDR2 YSLEER, per germline. V was clipped by 4 bases and J by 5 bases, with 11 bases between them. The CDR3 sequence is CASSLEGTTEAFF. The DNA of the CDR3 is TGCGCCAGCAGCCTAGAAGGGACAACTGAAGCTTTCTTT.

The chain uses TRBV10-1 and TRBJ2-1, with TRBD2 matching 7 bases. Germline trimming cut 5 bases from V and 4 bases from J; bases unmatched to any gene: 2. The CDR3 runs 13 residues. The germline V gene has CDR1 WNHNN and CDR2 SYGVQD (reference sequence). The CDR3 protein is CASSLAVYNEQFF. The CDR3 nucleotides are TGCGCCAGCAGTCTAGCGGTATACAATGAGCAGTTCTTC.

This chain links TRBV3-1 (or the pseudogene TRBV3-2) with TRBJ2-3; 13 bases are shared with TRBD2. CDR3 length: 16 residues. CDR1 is LGHDT and CDR2 is YNNKEL in the germline V gene (reference sequence). The J segment lost 6 bases and the V segment lost 4 bases, leaving 7 bases of the junction unmatched. The CDR3 DNA follows: TGTGCCAGCAGCCTAAGACTAGCGGGAGGCCGGGATACGCAGTATTTT. Its protein product is CASSLRLAGGRDTQYF.

The rearrangement joins TRBV11-2 to TRBJ2-1; 12 bases are a match to TRBD2. Trimming took 2 bases from V and 10 from J; bases not matched to a gene: 12. From germline, CDR1 is SGHAT and CDR2 FQNNGV. The CDR3 covers 17 residues. CDR3: CASSLRGLAGNRGEQFF. The CDR3 bases are TGTGCCAGCAGCTTACGTGGACTAGCGGGGAACCGGGGGGAGCAGTTCTTC.

The V gene is TRBV25-1, the J gene TRBJ2-2; TRBD1 matches 8 bases. The CDR3 runs to 14 residues. V was pared by 7 bases and J by 3 bases, with 4 bases of the junction left unmatched. Germline V gene data show CDR1 as MGHDK and CDR2 as SYGVNS. The DNA for the CDR3 is TGTGCCAGCACCGGGACAGGCTACACCGGGGAGCTGTTTTTT. Amino acids: CASTGTGYTGELFF. The entire variable domain, with the rest obtained from reference TRBV25-1 and TRBJ2-2, is as follows: EADIYQTPRYLVIGTGKKITLECSQTMGHDKMYWYQQDPGMELHLIHYSYGVNSTEKGDLSSESTVSRIRTEHFPLTLESARPSHTSQYLCASTGTGYTGELFFGEGSRLTVL.

The gene calls are TRBV28 and TRBJ1-3, with a possible D match to TRBD1 (6 bases). The V gene lost 6 bases and the J gene lost 4 bases, with 10 bases spanning the gap. There are 13 residues in the CDR3. Germline assignment: CDR1 MDHEN and CDR2 SYDVKM. The chain's CDR3 is CASRLQGGNTIYF. The CDR3, as DNA: TGTGCCAGCAGATTACAGGGAGGAAACACCATATATTTT.

The chain couples TRBV18 to TRBJ1-2; TRBD1 aligns across 11 bases. V was clipped by 0 bases and J by 4 bases; unmatched bases: 7. The CDR3 has 17 residues. Germline assignment: CDR1 KGHSH and CDR2 LQKENI. The CDR3 nucleotides read TGTGCCAGCTCACCACCCGCCCCCGGGACAGGGGGCTATGGCTACACCTTC. As protein: CASSPPAPGTGGYGYTF.

This sequence joins TRBV19 and TRBJ1-3; D may be TRBD1 (5 bases). With 7 bases removed from V and 2 bases from J, the gap between germline ends came to 18 bases. The CDR3 sequence is 16 residues long. The germline gives CDR1 LNHDA, CDR2 SQIVND (reference sequence). The CDR3 loop is CASKPQAGQPGNTIYF. The CDR3 DNA sequence: TGTGCCAGTAAACCCCAGGCGGGGCAACCTGGAAACACCATATATTTT.